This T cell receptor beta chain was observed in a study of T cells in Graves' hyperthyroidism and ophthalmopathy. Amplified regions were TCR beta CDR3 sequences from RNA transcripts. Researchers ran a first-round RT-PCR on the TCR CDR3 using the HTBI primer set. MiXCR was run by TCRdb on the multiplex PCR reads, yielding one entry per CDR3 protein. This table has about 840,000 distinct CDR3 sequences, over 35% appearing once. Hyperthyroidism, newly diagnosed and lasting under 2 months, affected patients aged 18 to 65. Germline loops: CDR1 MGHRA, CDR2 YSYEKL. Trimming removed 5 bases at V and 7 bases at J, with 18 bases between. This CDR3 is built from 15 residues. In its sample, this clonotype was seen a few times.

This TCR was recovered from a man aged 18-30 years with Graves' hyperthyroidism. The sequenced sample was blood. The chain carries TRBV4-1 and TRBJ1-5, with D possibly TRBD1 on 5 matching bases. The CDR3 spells CASSSIGGVGQPQHF. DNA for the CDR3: TGCGCCAGCAGCTCAATCGGGGGAGTCGGGCAGCCCCAGCATTTT.